A single sample is the source of the 10 T cell receptor beta chains below, sequenced in a study of molecular identifiers for immune sequencing clone quantification. Each CDR3 protein gets one entry after TCRdb re-called the PCR reads with MiXCR. Here the sample spans just over 40,000 distinct CDR3 sequences, roughly 22% being singletons. The sample was naive CD8+ T cells from blood, with Jurkat cell RNA spiked in. The subset: FACS-sorted CD8+CD4-CCR7+CD45RA+ naive T cells. The receptor source for this set is a human donor in good health. Some libraries in this study had Jurkat cell RNA spiked in.

This clonotype was seen repeatedly, ten times or more. CDR3 sequence (DNA): TGTGCCACCAGTGATTTCAACGGCCCGGTCTACAATGAGCAGTTCTTC. This translates into CATSDFNGPVYNEQFF. The chain has TRBV24-1 and TRBJ2-1; D is ambiguous. The CDR3 is 16 residues long. V was trimmed by 1 base and J by 3 bases, leaving 12 bases between them. Germline V gives CDR1 KGHDR, CDR2 SFDVKD.

This clonotype was counted at least ten times. V is TRBV12-3 or TRBV12-4 and J is TRBJ1-2, with a possible D match to TRBD1 (6 bases). V was clipped by 5 bases and J by 4 bases, with 14 bases between them. This CDR3 spans 14 amino acids. CDR3 bases: TGTGCCAGCAGTCTGGCCCCGACAGGCTATGGCTACACCTTC. Protein product: CASSLAPTGYGYTF.

This clonotype was observed a handful of times. Just one base apart from a much larger clone, this may be a read error. V and J are TRBV5-1 and TRBJ1-1, with TRBD1 as a possible D gene (6 bases). Germline V lookup: CDR1 SGHRS, CDR2 YFSETQ. The CDR3 has 15 residues. The V gene lost 0 bases and the J gene lost 4 bases, with 13 bases spanning the gap. The CDR3 here is CASSLEWTESTEAFF. CDR3 DNA sequence: TGCGCCAGCAGCTTGGAATGGACAGAGAGCACTGAAGCTTTCTTT. Full variable domain (rest looked up from reference TRBV5-1 and TRBJ1-1): KAGVTQTPRYLIKTRGQQVTLSCSPISGHRSVSWYQQTPGQGLQFLFEYFSETQRNKGNFPGRFSGRQFSNSRSEMNVSTLELGDSALYLCASSLEWTESTEAFFGQGTRLTVV.

By share, this clonotype counts as medium-sized. V and J are TRBV4-3 and TRBJ2-3; tentatively, D is TRBD2 (5 bases). This CDR3 comprises 15 residues. The germline V gene has CDR1 LGHNA and CDR2 YSLEER. Deletions cut 0 bases from V and 2 bases from J, with 9 bases between. The CDR3 region has the DNA TGCGCCAGCAGCCAAGATCGAGGGATCACAGATACGCAGTATTTT. Its translation: CASSQDRGITDTQYF.

For this clonotype: This may be a read error, as it is one base from a much larger clone. As the CDR3 is not closed by the conserved phenylalanine or tryptophan, this likely results from a read error. V gene TRBV11-2 combines with J gene TRBJ2-7; D tentatively fits TRBD1 or TRBD2 (6 bases each). CDR3 length: 16 residues. V was trimmed by 8 bases and J by 0 bases, leaving 20 bases between them. The germline V gene has CDR1 SGHAT and CDR2 FQNNGV. As DNA, the CDR3 is TGTGCCAGCTGCCCGGTCCGGGGGCGGAACTCCTACGAGCAGTACTAC. As protein: CASCPVRGRNSYEQYY.

The chain couples TRBV11-2 to TRBJ2-1; no reliable D call. This CDR3 contains 15 residues. Trimming removed 3 bases from V and 7 bases from J, with 16 bases in between. Looked up from germline, CDR1 is SGHAT and CDR2 is FQNNGV. The chain's CDR3 is CASSLGFSEANEQFF. The DNA for the CDR3 is TGTGCCAGCAGCTTGGGGTTTTCCGAAGCTAATGAGCAGTTCTTC. Together with reference TRBV11-2 and TRBJ2-1, the CDR3 gives the full variable domain: EAGVAQSPRYKIIEKRQSVAFWCNPISGHATLYWYQQILGQGPKLLIQFQNNGVVDDSQLPKDRFSAERLKGVDSTLKIQPAKLEDSAVYLCASSLGFSEANEQFFGPGTRLTVL.

As to this clonotype: Just one base apart from a much larger clone, this may be a read error. The chain carries TRBV19 and TRBJ2-7; no clear D. The germline V gene has CDR1 LNHDA and CDR2 SQIVND (reference sequence). Trimming left V 6 bases short and J 0 bases short, with 15 bases between. The CDR3 is 15 residues long. In nucleotides, the CDR3 is TGTGCCAGTAGAACTGCCCCCGGCGACTCCTACGAGCAGTACTTC. Translating gives CASRTAPGDSYEQYF.

This clonotype was counted many times. The chain links TRBV30 to TRBJ1-1; TRBD1 agrees at 8 bases. Germline assignment: CDR1 GTSNPN and CDR2 SVGIG (reference sequence). This CDR3 spans 15 amino acids. The J segment lost 1 base and the V segment lost 1 base, leaving 5 bases of the junction unmatched. This CDR3 reads CAWSAGQGSNTEAFF. The CDR3 nucleotides read TGTGCCTGGAGTGCTGGACAGGGATCGAACACTGAAGCTTTCTTT. Full variable domain (outside the CDR3, taken from reference TRBV30 and TRBJ1-1): SQTIHQWPATLVQPVGSPLSLECTVEGTSNPNLYWYRQAAGRGLQLLFYSVGIGQISSEVPQNLSASRPQDRQFILSSKKLLLSDSGFYLCAWSAGQGSNTEAFFGQGTRLTVV.

About this clonotype: Since a much larger clone is just one base distant, this may be a read error. V usage is TRBV4-2 and J usage is TRBJ2-3; 12 bases map to TRBD2. Germline V gene data show CDR1 as LGHNA and CDR2 as YNFKEQ. Trimming took 0 bases from V and 6 from J; bases not matched to a gene: 4. The CDR3 is made up of 16 amino acids. The CDR3 DNA follows: TGTGCCAGCAGCCAAGAGACTAGCGGGGGCAGTGATACGCAGTATTTT. It translates to CASSQETSGGSDTQYF.

This clonotype was seen ten or more times. The rearrangement joins TRBV7-2 to TRBJ1-4, with D unresolved. The CDR3 covers 15 residues. Germline lookup yields CDR1 SGHTA and CDR2 FQGNSA. V was trimmed by 3 bases and J by 0 bases, leaving 8 bases between them. In nucleotides, the CDR3 is TGTGCCAGCAGCTTTTACGGGTCAACTAATGAAAAACTGTTTTTT. Residues: CASSFYGSTNEKLFF.